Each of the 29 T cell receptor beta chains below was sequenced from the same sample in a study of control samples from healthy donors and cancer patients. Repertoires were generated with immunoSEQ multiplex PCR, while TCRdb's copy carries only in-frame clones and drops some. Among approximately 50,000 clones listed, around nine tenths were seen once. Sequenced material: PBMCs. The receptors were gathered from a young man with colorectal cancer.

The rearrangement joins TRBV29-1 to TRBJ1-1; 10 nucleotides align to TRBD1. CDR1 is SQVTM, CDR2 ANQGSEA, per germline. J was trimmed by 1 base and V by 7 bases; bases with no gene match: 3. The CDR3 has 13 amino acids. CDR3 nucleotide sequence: TGCAGCGGGCGGACAGGGGGGAACACTGAAGCTTTCTTT. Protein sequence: CSGRTGGNTEAFF.

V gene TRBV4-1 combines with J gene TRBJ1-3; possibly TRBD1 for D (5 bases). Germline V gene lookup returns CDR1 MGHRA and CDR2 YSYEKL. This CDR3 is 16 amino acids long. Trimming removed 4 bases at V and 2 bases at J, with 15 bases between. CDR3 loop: CASSRFLGGAGNTIYF. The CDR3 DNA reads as TGCGCCAGCAGCCGCTTCCTCGGGGGGGCTGGAAACACCATATATTTT.

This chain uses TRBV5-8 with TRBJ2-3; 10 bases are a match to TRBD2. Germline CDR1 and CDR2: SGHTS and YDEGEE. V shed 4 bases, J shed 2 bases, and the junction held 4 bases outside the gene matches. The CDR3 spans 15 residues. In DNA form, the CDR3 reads TGTGCCAGCAGCCAGCTAGCGGGGGACACAGATACGCAGTATTTT. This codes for CASSQLAGDTDTQYF.

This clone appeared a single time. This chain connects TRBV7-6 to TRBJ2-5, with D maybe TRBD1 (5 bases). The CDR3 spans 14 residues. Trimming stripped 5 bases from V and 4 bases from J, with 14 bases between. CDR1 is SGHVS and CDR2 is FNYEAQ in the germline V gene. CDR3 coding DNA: TGTGCCAGCAGCCCGTCAGGACATGGAGAGACCCAGTACTTC. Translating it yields CASSPSGHGETQYF.

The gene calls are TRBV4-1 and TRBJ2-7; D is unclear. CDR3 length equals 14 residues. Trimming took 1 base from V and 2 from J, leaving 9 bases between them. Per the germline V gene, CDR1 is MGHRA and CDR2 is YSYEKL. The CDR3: CASSQVHSTYEQYF. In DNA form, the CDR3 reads TGCGCCAGCAGCCAAGTGCACAGCACCTACGAGCAGTACTTC.

The CDR3 DNA is TGTGCCAGCAGCTTAGAGCGCGGGGATGAGCAGTTCTTC. Protein: CASSLERGDEQFF. V is TRBV11-3 and J is TRBJ2-1; D may be TRBD2 (6 bases). V shed 0 bases and J shed 8 bases, with 8 bases lying between them. Looked up from germline, CDR1 is SGHNT and CDR2 is YENEEA. CDR3 length: 13 residues.

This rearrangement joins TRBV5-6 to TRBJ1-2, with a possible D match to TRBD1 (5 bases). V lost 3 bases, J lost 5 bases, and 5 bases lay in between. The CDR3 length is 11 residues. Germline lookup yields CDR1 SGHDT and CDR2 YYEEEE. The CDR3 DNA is TGTGCCAGCAGCTGGGGGTATGGCTACACCTTC. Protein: CASSWGYGYTF.

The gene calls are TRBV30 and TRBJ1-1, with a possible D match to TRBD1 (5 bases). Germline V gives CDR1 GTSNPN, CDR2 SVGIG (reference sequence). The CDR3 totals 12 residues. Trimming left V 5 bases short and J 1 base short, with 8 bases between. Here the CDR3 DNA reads TGTGCCTGGCGCCAGGGGAACACTGAAGCTTTCTTT. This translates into CAWRQGNTEAFF.

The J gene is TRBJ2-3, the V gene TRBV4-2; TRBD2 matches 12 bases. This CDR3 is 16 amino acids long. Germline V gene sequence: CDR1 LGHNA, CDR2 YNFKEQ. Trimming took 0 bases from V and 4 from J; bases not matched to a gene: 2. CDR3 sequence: CASSQEASGGADTQYF. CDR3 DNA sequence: TGTGCCAGCAGCCAAGAGGCTAGCGGGGGGGCAGATACGCAGTATTTT.

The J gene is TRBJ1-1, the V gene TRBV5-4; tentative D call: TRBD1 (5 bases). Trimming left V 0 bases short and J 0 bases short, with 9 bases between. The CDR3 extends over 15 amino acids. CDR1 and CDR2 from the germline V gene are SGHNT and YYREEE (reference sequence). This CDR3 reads CASSLGQGLNTEAFF. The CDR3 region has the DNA TGTGCCAGCAGCTTGGGGCAGGGATTGAACACTGAAGCTTTCTTT.

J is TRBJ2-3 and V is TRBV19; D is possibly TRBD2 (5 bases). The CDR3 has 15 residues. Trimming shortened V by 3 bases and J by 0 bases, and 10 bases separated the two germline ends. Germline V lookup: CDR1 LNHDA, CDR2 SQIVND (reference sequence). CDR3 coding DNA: TGTGCCAGTAGTATCAGAGGGAGTAGCACAGATACGCAGTATTTT. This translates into CASSIRGSSTDTQYF. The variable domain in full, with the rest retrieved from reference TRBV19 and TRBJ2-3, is DGGITQSPKYLFRKEGQNVTLSCEQNLNHDAMYWYRQDPGQGLRLIYYSQIVNDFQKGDIAEGYSVSREKKESFPLTVTSAQKNPTAFYLCASSIRGSSTDTQYFGPGTRLTVL.

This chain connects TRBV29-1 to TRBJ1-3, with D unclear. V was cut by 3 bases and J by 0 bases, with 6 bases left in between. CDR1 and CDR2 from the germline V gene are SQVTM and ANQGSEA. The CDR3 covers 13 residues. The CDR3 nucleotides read TGCAGCGTTGAGAGGGTCTCTGGAAACACCATATATTTT. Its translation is CSVERVSGNTIYF.

The CDR3 DNA follows: TGTGCCAGCAGTCCTTCACAGGGCCCGAACACTGAAGCTTTCTTT. The encoded protein is CASSPSQGPNTEAFF. The chain couples TRBV5-4 to TRBJ1-1, with D possibly TRBD1 on 6 matching bases. Germline V CDR1 and CDR2: SGHNT, YYREEE (reference sequence). This CDR3 contains 15 residues. The V gene lost 5 bases and the J gene lost 1 base, with 15 bases spanning the gap.

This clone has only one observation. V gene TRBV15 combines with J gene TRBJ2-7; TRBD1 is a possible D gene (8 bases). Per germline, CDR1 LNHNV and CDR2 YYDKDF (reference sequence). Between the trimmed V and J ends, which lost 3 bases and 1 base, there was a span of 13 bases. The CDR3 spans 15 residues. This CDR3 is CATSSGQGGSYEQYF. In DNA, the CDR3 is TGTGCCACCAGCAGCGGACAGGGAGGGTCCTACGAGCAGTACTTC.

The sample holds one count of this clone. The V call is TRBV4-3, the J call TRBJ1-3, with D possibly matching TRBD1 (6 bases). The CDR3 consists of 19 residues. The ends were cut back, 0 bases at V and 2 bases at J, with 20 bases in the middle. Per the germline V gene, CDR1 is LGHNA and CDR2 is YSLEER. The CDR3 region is CASSQEVRGEPLAGNTIYF. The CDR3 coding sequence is TGCGCCAGCAGCCAAGAAGTTAGGGGGGAACCTCTAGCTGGAAACACCATATATTTT.

The CDR3 nucleotides read TGTGCCAGCAGAACCGGGACAGGGAGGGATCAGCCCCAGCATTTT. It encodes CASRTGTGRDQPQHF. The chain couples TRBV7-8 to TRBJ1-5, with 9 bases aligning to TRBD1. With 6 bases clipped from V and 5 bases from J, the junction kept 8 bases outside the gene matches. The V gene's germline CDR1 is SGHVS and CDR2 FQNEAQ. This CDR3 is built from 15 residues. Together with reference TRBV7-8 and TRBJ1-5, the CDR3 gives the full variable domain: GAGVSQSPRYKVAKRGQDVALRCDPISGHVSLFWYQQALGQGPEFLTYFQNEAQLDKSGLPSDRFFAERPEGSVSTLKIQRTQQEDSAVYLCASRTGTGRDQPQHFGDGTRLSIL.

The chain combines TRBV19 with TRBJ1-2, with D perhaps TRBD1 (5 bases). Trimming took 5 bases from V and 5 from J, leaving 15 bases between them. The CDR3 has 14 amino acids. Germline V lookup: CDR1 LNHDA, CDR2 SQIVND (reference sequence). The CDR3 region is CASSPPTGGYGYTF. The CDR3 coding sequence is TGTGCCAGTAGTCCCCCTACAGGAGGATATGGCTACACCTTC.

Here the CDR3 DNA reads TGTGCCAGTAGTATGCGAACTAGCGGGGGGGCAGCTGGGGCCAACGTCCTGACTTTC. This gives the protein CASSMRTSGGAAGANVLTF. This chain uses TRBV19 with TRBJ2-6; 13 nucleotides agree with TRBD2. V lost 3 bases and J lost 2; bases outside the gene matches: 7. CDR1 is LNHDA and CDR2 is SQIVND in the germline V gene (reference sequence). The CDR3 sequence is 19 residues long.

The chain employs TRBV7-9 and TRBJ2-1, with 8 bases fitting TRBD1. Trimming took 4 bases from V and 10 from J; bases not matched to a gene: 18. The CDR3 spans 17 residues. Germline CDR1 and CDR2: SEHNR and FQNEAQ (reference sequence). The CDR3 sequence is CASSSPGAGQVYWEQFF. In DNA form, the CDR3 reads TGTGCCAGCAGCTCCCCCGGGGCGGGACAGGTCTATTGGGAGCAGTTCTTC.

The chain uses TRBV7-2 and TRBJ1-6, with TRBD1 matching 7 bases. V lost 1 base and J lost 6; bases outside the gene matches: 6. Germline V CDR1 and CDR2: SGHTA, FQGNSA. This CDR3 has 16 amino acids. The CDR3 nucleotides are TGTGCCAGCAGCTTAGAAGCGGACAGGTCTAATTCACCCCTCCACTTT. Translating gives CASSLEADRSNSPLHF.

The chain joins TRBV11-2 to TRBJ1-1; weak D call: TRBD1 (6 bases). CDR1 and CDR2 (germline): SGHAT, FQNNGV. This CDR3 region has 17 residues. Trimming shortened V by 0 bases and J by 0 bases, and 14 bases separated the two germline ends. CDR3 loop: CASSLDPGQNLNTEAFF. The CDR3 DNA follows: TGTGCCAGCAGCTTAGACCCCGGACAGAACCTGAACACTGAAGCTTTCTTT.

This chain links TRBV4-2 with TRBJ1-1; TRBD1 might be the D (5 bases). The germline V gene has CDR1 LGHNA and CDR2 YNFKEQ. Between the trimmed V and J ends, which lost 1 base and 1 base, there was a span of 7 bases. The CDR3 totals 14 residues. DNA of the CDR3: TGTGCCAGCAGCCAAGCGGGGGGGAACACTGAAGCTTTCTTT. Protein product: CASSQAGGNTEAFF.

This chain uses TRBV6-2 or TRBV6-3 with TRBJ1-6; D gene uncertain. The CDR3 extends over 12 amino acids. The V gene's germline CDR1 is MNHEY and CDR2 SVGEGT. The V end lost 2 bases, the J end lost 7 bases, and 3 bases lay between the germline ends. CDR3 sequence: CASSYQNSPLHF. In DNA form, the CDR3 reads TGTGCCAGCAGTTACCAGAATTCACCCCTCCACTTT.

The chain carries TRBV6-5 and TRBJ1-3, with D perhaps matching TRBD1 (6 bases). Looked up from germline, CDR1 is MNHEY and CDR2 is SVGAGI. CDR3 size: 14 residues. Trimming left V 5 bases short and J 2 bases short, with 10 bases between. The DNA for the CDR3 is TGTGCCAGCAGTCAGGGGAAACCTGGAAACACCATATATTTT. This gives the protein CASSQGKPGNTIYF.

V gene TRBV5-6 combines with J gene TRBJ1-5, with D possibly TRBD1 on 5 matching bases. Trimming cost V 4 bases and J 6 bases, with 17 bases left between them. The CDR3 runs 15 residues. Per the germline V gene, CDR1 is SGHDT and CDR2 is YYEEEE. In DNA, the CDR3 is TGTGCCAGCAGCCCGGGCCCGGGGCTAAGTCAGCCCCAGCATTTT. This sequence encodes CASSPGPGLSQPQHF.

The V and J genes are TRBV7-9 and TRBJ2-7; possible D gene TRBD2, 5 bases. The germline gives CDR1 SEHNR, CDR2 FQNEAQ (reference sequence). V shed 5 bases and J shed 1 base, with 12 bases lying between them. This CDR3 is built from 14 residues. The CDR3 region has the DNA TGTGCCAGCAGCCGAGGCCGAGGGTCCTACGAGCAGTACTTC. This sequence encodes CASSRGRGSYEQYF. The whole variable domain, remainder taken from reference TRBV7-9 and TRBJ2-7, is DTGVSQNPRHKITKRGQNVTFRCDPISEHNRLYWYRQTLGQGPEFLTYFQNEAQLEKSRLLSDRFSAERPKGSFSTLEIQRTEQGDSAMYLCASSRGRGSYEQYFGPGTRLTVT.

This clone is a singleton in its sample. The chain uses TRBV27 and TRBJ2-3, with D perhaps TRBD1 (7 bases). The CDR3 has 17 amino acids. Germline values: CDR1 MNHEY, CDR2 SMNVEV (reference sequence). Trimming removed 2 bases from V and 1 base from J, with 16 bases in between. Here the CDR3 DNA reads TGTGCCAGCAGTTTAACCCGACAGGGACTTGGCACAGATACGCAGTATTTT. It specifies CASSLTRQGLGTDTQYF.

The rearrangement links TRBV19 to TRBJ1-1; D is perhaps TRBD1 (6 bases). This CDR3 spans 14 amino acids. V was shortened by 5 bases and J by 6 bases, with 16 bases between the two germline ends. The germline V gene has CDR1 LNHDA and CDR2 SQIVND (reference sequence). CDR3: CASSSTGTLSEAFF. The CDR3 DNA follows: TGTGCCAGTAGTTCGACAGGAACTCTGTCTGAAGCTTTCTTT.

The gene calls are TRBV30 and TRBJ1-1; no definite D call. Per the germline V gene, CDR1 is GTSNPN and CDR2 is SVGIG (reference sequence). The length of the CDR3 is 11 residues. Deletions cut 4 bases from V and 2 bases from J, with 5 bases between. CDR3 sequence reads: CAWILNTEAFF. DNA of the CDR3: TGTGCCTGGATTCTCAACACTGAAGCTTTCTTT.